A single sample gave rise to the 16 T cell receptor beta chains below, sequenced in a study of shared clonotypes between healthy human individuals. Measured with immunoSEQ multiplex PCR; TCRdb has only the in-frame clones, and not every one. Of about 520,000 clones in the sample, around 80% were seen once. The sample was PBMCs. The receptors originated from a woman aged 40 to 50 in good health. Some clones in this sample may be carry-over from other donors' samples.

The chain joins TRBV16 to TRBJ2-1, with D unresolved. The CDR3 loop spans 13 amino acids. Germline V lookup: CDR1 KGHSY, CDR2 FQNENV. V lost 0 bases, J lost 4 bases, and 4 bases lay in between. Here the CDR3 DNA reads TGTGCCAGCAGCCAATCAGGATACAATGAGCAGTTCTTC. This gives the protein CASSQSGYNEQFF.

The rearrangement links TRBV6-4 to TRBJ2-5; 8 bases line up with TRBD1. Germline V gives CDR1 MRHNA, CDR2 SNTAGT. This CDR3 has 15 residues. V lost 5 bases to trimming and J lost 5 bases; unmatched junction nucleotides: 10. CDR3 nucleotides: TGTGCCAGCAGTTCCCAGACAGGGGCGGTGGAGACCCAGTACTTC. It encodes CASSSQTGAVETQYF.

The chain links TRBV28 to TRBJ1-2; 10 nucleotides agree with TRBD1. Germline CDR1 is MDHEN and CDR2 is SYDVKM. CDR3 length: 16 residues. Unmatched junction bases numbered 9, after V lost 6 bases and J lost 2 bases. CDR3 region: CASSRPPGQGNYGYTF. Here the CDR3 DNA reads TGTGCCAGCAGCCGACCCCCGGGACAGGGGAACTATGGCTACACCTTC.

The CDR3 sequence is CAWSVRSGSTEAFF. The CDR3 coding sequence is TGTGCCTGGAGTGTACGGAGTGGCAGCACTGAAGCTTTCTTT. This rearrangement joins TRBV30 to TRBJ1-1; D not resolved. The CDR3 extends over 14 amino acids. Germline CDR1 reads GTSNPN; CDR2 reads SVGIG (reference sequence). Trimming removed 0 bases at V and 4 bases at J, with 12 bases between.

V usage is TRBV7-9 and J usage is TRBJ2-7; TRBD2 matches at 12 bases. CDR3 length equals 15 residues. From germline, CDR1 is SEHNR and CDR2 FQNEAQ (reference sequence). J lost 5 bases, V lost 1 base, and 3 bases had no gene match. The CDR3 sequence is CASSLGRTSGNEQYF. DNA of the CDR3: TGTGCCAGCAGCTTAGGGCGGACTAGCGGGAACGAGCAGTACTTC. The full variable domain, in which reference TRBV7-9 and TRBJ2-7 provide the parts outside the CDR3, is DTGVSQNPRHKITKRGQNVTFRCDPISEHNRLYWYRQTLGQGPEFLTYFQNEAQLEKSRLLSDRFSAERPKGSFSTLEIQRTEQGDSAMYLCASSLGRTSGNEQYFGPGTRLTVT.

The chain carries TRBV28 and TRBJ1-2; D possibly corresponds to TRBD1 (5 bases). This CDR3 region has 14 residues. Germline V gives CDR1 MDHEN, CDR2 SYDVKM. V shed 6 bases and J shed 3 bases, with 14 bases lying between them. The CDR3 DNA sequence: TGTGCCAGCAGGCCCACAGGTTCTTACTATGGCTACACCTTC. The encoded protein is CASRPTGSYYGYTF.

Concerning this clone itself: This probably arose from a read error, given a far larger clone one base away. Other DNA sequences in the same sample also yield this CDR3. The CDR3 DNA reads TGTGCCAGCAGCCCAACCCGTTGGACCGAGCAGTACTTC. It is translated as CASSPTRWTEQYF. This sequence joins TRBV5-8 and TRBJ2-7; D ambiguous. The CDR3 is made up of 13 amino acids. The V and J ends lost 4 bases and 6 bases respectively, with 14 bases between them. Germline-derived CDR1 and CDR2 are SGHTS and YDEGEE. The full variable domain, completed using reference TRBV5-8 and TRBJ2-7, is EAGVTQSPTHLIKTRGQQATLRCSPISGHTSVYWYQQALGLGLQFLLWYDEGEERNRGNFPPRFSGRQFPNYSSELNVNALELEDSALYLCASSPTRWTEQYFGPGTRLTVT.

The V call is TRBV10-2, the J call TRBJ1-3; maybe TRBD1 (5 bases). In germline, CDR1 is WSHSY, CDR2 SAAADI. Trimming removed 6 bases from V and 6 bases from J, with 15 bases in between. CDR3 length equals 14 residues. This chain's CDR3 is CASRGGVEENTIYF. The CDR3 DNA sequence: TGCGCCAGCAGAGGAGGGGTTGAGGAAAACACCATATATTTT.

This clone is a singleton in its sample. The gene calls are TRBV7-2 and TRBJ1-1; the D gene is possibly TRBD1 (6 bases). This CDR3 is 16 amino acids long. Trimming took off 1 base at V and 0 bases at J, with 12 bases between the two ends. In germline, CDR1 is SGHTA, CDR2 FQGNSA. CDR3 protein: CASSLEGGSMNTEAFF. DNA of the CDR3: TGTGCCAGCAGCTTAGAGGGGGGATCAATGAACACTGAAGCTTTCTTT. Combining the CDR3 with reference TRBV7-2 and TRBJ1-1 gives the whole variable domain GAGVSQSPSNKVTEKGKDVELRCDPISGHTALYWYRQSLGQGLEFLIYFQGNSAPDKSGLPSDRFSAERTGGSVSTLTIQRTQQEDSAVYLCASSLEGGSMNTEAFFGQGTRLTVV.

This rearrangement joins TRBV10-1 to TRBJ2-3, with D unclear. This CDR3 region has 13 residues. The germline V gene has CDR1 WNHNN and CDR2 SYGVQD (reference sequence). V was cut by 6 bases and J by 0 bases, with 7 bases left in between. CDR3 protein: CASSRQSTDTQYF. The DNA of the CDR3 is TGCGCCAGCAGCCGACAAAGCACAGATACGCAGTATTTT.

The V and J genes are TRBV5-4 and TRBJ2-7, with TRBD2 matching over 8 bases. After removal of 4 bases from V and 0 bases from J, the junction contained 6 bases not matched to a gene. The germline V gene encodes CDR1 SGHNT and CDR2 YYREEE (reference sequence). CDR3 length equals 15 residues. The CDR3, as DNA: TGTGCCAGCAGCCCGGGACTAGGTAGCTCCTACGAGCAGTACTTC. It specifies CASSPGLGSSYEQYF. The variable domain in full, completed from reference TRBV5-4 and TRBJ2-7, reads ETGVTQSPTHLIKTRGQQVTLRCSSQSGHNTVSWYQQALGQGPQFIFQYYREEENGRGNFPPRFSGLQFPNYSSELNVNALELDDSALYLCASSPGLGSSYEQYFGPGTRLTVT.

This rearrangement joins TRBV6-4 to TRBJ2-1, with TRBD2 identical over 8 bases. This CDR3 spans 16 amino acids. The trim removed 0 bases at V and 6 bases at J, leaving 7 bases unmatched. Germline V CDR1 and CDR2: MRHNA, SNTAGT. The CDR3 here is CASSDSSAGVSNEQFF. As DNA, the CDR3 is TGTGCCAGCAGTGACTCCTCAGCGGGAGTGTCCAATGAGCAGTTCTTC.

The chain combines TRBV2 with TRBJ1-5; a possible D gene is TRBD1 (6 bases). Germline values: CDR1 SNHLY, CDR2 FYNNEI. The germline V and J ends were trimmed by 5 bases and 3 bases, with 14 bases remaining between them. The CDR3 is made up of 15 amino acids. The chain's CDR3 is CASSPMQGSNQPQHF. CDR3 DNA: TGTGCCAGCAGTCCCATGCAGGGGTCCAATCAGCCCCAGCATTTT.

This chain joins TRBV25-1 and TRBJ1-1; D may be TRBD1 (5 bases). V lost 2 bases and J lost 3, with 10 bases in between. The CDR3 runs to 14 residues. Germline-derived CDR1 and CDR2 are MGHDK and SYGVNS. CDR3 protein: CASSEPREDTEAFF. The CDR3 DNA reads as TGTGCCAGCAGTGAACCCAGGGAGGACACTGAAGCTTTCTTT.

CDR3 DNA: TGTGCCAGCAGCTCCGGACCCTACGAGCAGTACTTC. Translating it yields CASSSGPYEQYF. J is TRBJ2-7 and V is TRBV5-4; the D is unclear. CDR1 and CDR2 (germline): SGHNT, YYREEE (reference sequence). This CDR3 region has 12 residues. Trimming stripped 3 bases from V and 2 bases from J, with 6 bases between.

V is TRBV18 and J is TRBJ2-1; D is possibly TRBD2 (6 bases). Germline V gives CDR1 KGHSH, CDR2 LQKENI. V was pared by 3 bases and J by 0 bases, with 12 bases between. This CDR3 has 16 residues. This CDR3 is CASSPGTVSSYNEQFF. The CDR3 DNA follows: TGTGCCAGCTCACCCGGGACTGTAAGCTCCTACAATGAGCAGTTCTTC.